This T cell receptor beta chain is from a study of control samples from healthy donors and cancer patients (dated by TCRdb to the early 2020s). Library prep was done by the immunoSEQ multiplex PCR assay. This is the immuneACCESS table as TCRdb keeps it, with only in-frame sequences that have V and J called. A part of the clones is gone; compared with another copy, unresolved V genes explain less than half, and the rest is unexplained. Here the sample has under 450,000 clones; around 90% occur a single time. Of the sample, 5.5% to 8% falls within the top ten clones. Concerning this clone itself: Its antigen is still unknown. Qualities for individual bases were not recorded, and no much larger clone is one base off.

V lost 3 bases and J lost 4 bases; the stretch between them is 18 bases long. CDR3 length: 16 amino acids, cysteine to phenylalanine. The sequence is cut down to CDR3 DNA, 48 bases in frame from base 1. Sequences SGHDN (CDR1) and FVKESK (CDR2) are obtained from the germline V gene. Sequencing was performed on PBMCs. The receptor was isolated from a man aged 35 to 55 with head and neck cancer. The rearranged segments are TRBV14 and TRBJ1-1; tentative D gene TRBD1, with 6 bases matching. The CDR3: CASSHLWGPGGTEAFF. The nucleotide sequence is given as TGTGCCAGCAGCCACCTTTGGGGGCCCGGGGGCACTGAAGCTTTCTTT.